Below are 22 T cell receptor beta chains sequenced from a single sample in a study of T cells in Graves' hyperthyroidism and ophthalmopathy. It was RNA transcripts that yielded the amplified TCR beta CDR3 regions. The HTBI primer set drove a first-round RT-PCR of the TCR CDR3. TCRdb used MiXCR to reprocess the multiplex PCR reads, holding one entry per CDR3 protein. The table includes approximately 630,000 distinct CDR3 sequences, 15% to 20% detected once. The sample was blood. Receptors originate from a woman aged 25-40 years with Graves' hyperthyroidism.

This clonotype was counted many times. The chain joins TRBV6-5 to TRBJ2-7; 10 nucleotides align to TRBD2. This CDR3 is built from 14 residues. In germline, CDR1 is MNHEY, CDR2 SVGAGI. With V trimmed by 2 bases and J by 3 bases, 1 base remained unmatched. The CDR3 DNA follows: TGTGCCAGCAGTTACGCTAGCGGGAGCTACGAGCAGTACTTC. This translates into CASSYASGSYEQYF.

The V call is TRBV6-1, the J call TRBJ1-4; 9 bases line up with TRBD1. Trimming at V came to 11 bases and at J to 8 bases, leaving 12 bases not matched to a gene. The CDR3 length is 14 residues. Germline CDR1 and CDR2: MNHNS and SASEGT. CDR3 in amino acids: CASHPGTGLEKLFF. Here the CDR3 DNA reads TGTGCCTCCCACCCCGGGACAGGGCTCGAAAAACTGTTTTTT.

This clonotype was found many times. This chain connects TRBV12-3 or TRBV12-4 to TRBJ1-5; D unclear. The CDR3 runs 12 residues. V lost 3 bases, J lost 9 bases, and 9 bases lay in between. The CDR3 protein is CASSFWAGPQHF. CDR3 coding DNA: TGTGCCAGCAGTTTTTGGGCAGGGCCCCAGCATTTT.

As regards this clonotype: A single base separates this from a much larger clone, so it may be a read error. The rearrangement uses TRBV3-1 and TRBJ2-1; the D is unclear. CDR1 LGHDT and CDR2 YNNKEL come from the germline V gene (reference sequence). This CDR3 comprises 15 residues. In nucleotides, the CDR3 is TGTGCCAGCAGCTCCCCGTCCCGCTCCTACAATGAGCAGCTCTTC. This sequence encodes CASSSPSRSYNEQLF.

Ten or more counts support this clonotype. This rearrangement joins TRBV20-1 to TRBJ2-7; D might be TRBD1 (6 bases). Germline V gene lookup returns CDR1 DFQATT and CDR2 SNEGSKA (reference sequence). With 5 bases removed from V and 7 bases from J, the gap between germline ends came to 15 bases. The CDR3 extends over 12 amino acids. CDR3 nucleotide sequence: TGCAGTGCTTTAGACCCCAGGGGTGAGCAGTACTTC. This encodes CSALDPRGEQYF.

This clonotype has a handful of counts. The genes are TRBV19 and TRBJ1-2; 9 bases agree with TRBD1. Germline V gene sequence: CDR1 LNHDA, CDR2 SQIVND (reference sequence). There are 13 residues in the CDR3. V gave up 3 bases and J gave up 8 bases; unmatched junction bases: 4. The CDR3 DNA is TGTGCCAGTAGTATGGGGACAGGGTACGGCTACACCTTC. Translating gives CASSMGTGYGYTF.

This clonotype came up many times. The V and J genes are TRBV12-5 and TRBJ2-1; weak D call: TRBD2 (7 bases). The V gene's germline CDR1 is LGHNT and CDR2 FRNRAP. The CDR3 totals 14 residues. Trimming stripped 1 base from V and 5 bases from J, with 9 bases between. CDR3 sequence reads: CASGLGGGHNEQFF. In nucleotides, the CDR3 is TGTGCTAGTGGTTTGGGGGGGGGCCACAATGAGCAGTTCTTC.

This clonotype appeared a few times. This chain joins TRBV27 and TRBJ1-3; D remains ambiguous. There are 16 residues in the CDR3. V was trimmed by 4 bases and J by 2 bases, leaving 15 bases between them. Germline V lookup: CDR1 MNHEY, CDR2 SMNVEV (reference sequence). CDR3 sequence reads: CASSSLEGLTGNTIYF. The CDR3 bases are TGTGCCAGCAGTTCACTTGAGGGTCTTACTGGAAACACCATATATTTT.

A few counts support this clonotype. The chain is built from TRBV20-1 and TRBJ2-1; 12 bases align to TRBD2. This CDR3 region has 15 residues. CDR1 DFQATT and CDR2 SNEGSKA come from the germline V gene (reference sequence). The ends lost 2 bases at V and 9 bases at J; junction bases unmatched: 8. The CDR3 here is CSARPSGRAAGEQFF. As DNA, the CDR3 is TGCAGTGCTAGACCTAGCGGGAGGGCCGCGGGTGAGCAGTTCTTC.

This clonotype was counted between two and nine times. The DNA for the CDR3 is TGCAGTATTTGGACAGGGAACACTGAAGCTTTCTTT. As protein: CSIWTGNTEAFF. V usage is TRBV20-1 and J usage is TRBJ1-1, with 7 nucleotides matching TRBD1. The length of the CDR3 is 12 residues. The trim removed 8 bases at V and 1 base at J, leaving 4 bases unmatched. Germline lookup yields CDR1 DFQATT and CDR2 SNEGSKA (reference sequence).

The rearrangement uses TRBV5-1 and TRBJ2-2; D unresolved. The CDR3 length is 16 residues. V was shortened by 4 bases and J by 2 bases, with 15 bases between the two germline ends. From germline, CDR1 is SGHRS and CDR2 YFSETQ. The DNA of the CDR3 is TGCGCCAGCAGCCGACTCTCCGGCCATAACACCGGGGAGCTGTTTTTT. This translates into CASSRLSGHNTGELFF.

This clonotype came up many times. The chain couples TRBV14 to TRBJ1-2; D might be TRBD1 (6 bases). The germline gives CDR1 SGHDN, CDR2 FVKESK. The V end was cut by 5 bases, the J end by 8 bases, with 15 bases between. CDR3 size: 13 residues. The CDR3 protein is CASSSSGTYGYTF. The CDR3 bases are TGTGCCAGCAGCTCGTCCGGGACATACGGCTACACCTTC.

This clonotype was seen repeatedly, ten times or more. The J gene is TRBJ1-4, the V gene TRBV27; a possible D gene is TRBD1 (6 bases). V shed 3 bases and J shed 8 bases, with 13 bases lying between them. The CDR3 sequence is 14 residues long. The V gene's germline CDR1 is MNHEY and CDR2 SMNVEV (reference sequence). This CDR3 is CASSFGSRGEKLFF. The CDR3, as DNA: TGTGCCAGCAGTTTCGGTAGTAGGGGGGAAAAACTGTTTTTT.

This clonotype was observed at least ten times. This rearrangement joins TRBV12-3 or TRBV12-4 to TRBJ1-2, with a tentative D call TRBD1 (5 bases). CDR3 length equals 13 residues. The germline V and J ends were trimmed by 3 bases and 8 bases, with 13 bases remaining between them. The CDR3 here is CASSFGGNRGYTF. CDR3 bases: TGTGCCAGCAGTTTCGGGGGGAATCGCGGCTACACCTTC.

As concerns this clonotype: A much larger clone sits a single nucleotide away, making a read error possible. V usage is TRBV28 and J usage is TRBJ2-7; weak D call: TRBD2 (6 bases). TRBJ2-1 matches the DNA end more closely, so the J call is doubtful. CDR3 size: 14 residues. CDR1 is MDHEN, CDR2 SYDVKM, per germline. CDR3 region: CASSSGEEVYEQFF. CDR3 nucleotide sequence: TGTGCCAGCAGTTCCGGGGAGGAGGTCTACGAGCAGTTCTTC.

Many counts were recorded for this clonotype. The chain employs TRBV9 and TRBJ1-2; weak D call: TRBD1 (5 bases). Germline CDR1 is SGDLS and CDR2 is YYNGEE. The V gene lost 0 bases and the J gene lost 7 bases, with 7 bases spanning the gap. The CDR3 is made up of 12 amino acids. The CDR3 loop reads CASSVAGRGYTF. The CDR3 DNA reads as TGTGCCAGCAGCGTAGCAGGGCGTGGCTACACCTTC.

In this sample, this clonotype turned up many times. The chain carries TRBV28 and TRBJ1-4; 7 positions match TRBD1. Unmatched junction bases numbered 5, after V lost 4 bases and J lost 9 bases. The germline V gene encodes CDR1 MDHEN and CDR2 SYDVKM. The CDR3 covers 13 residues. CDR3 nucleotide sequence: TGTGCCAGCAGTTCCCCGGGACAGAAAAAACTGTTTTTT. This encodes CASSSPGQKKLFF.

This clonotype was found many times. The CDR3 DNA reads as TGTGCCAGCAGCTTTGAGGAGAACACTGAAGCTTTCTTT. It yields the protein CASSFEENTEAFF. The chain recombines TRBV11-2 with TRBJ1-1; the D is unclear. CDR1 and CDR2 (germline): SGHAT, FQNNGV. The CDR3 totals 13 residues. Trimming removed 3 bases at V and 1 base at J, with 6 bases between.

The chain recombines TRBV18 with TRBJ1-1; D gene uncertain. Trimming took 2 bases from V and 5 from J, leaving 6 bases between them. This CDR3 contains 12 residues. Per the germline V gene, CDR1 is KGHSH and CDR2 is LQKENI. CDR3 loop: CASSPTRTEAFF. CDR3 nucleotide sequence: TGTGCCAGCTCACCAACGAGGACTGAAGCTTTCTTT.

This clonotype was recorded at least ten times. The chain recombines TRBV3-1 with TRBJ1-5; TRBD1 agrees at 8 bases. This CDR3 is 16 amino acids long. The germline gives CDR1 LGHDT, CDR2 YNNKEL (reference sequence). V gave up 1 base and J gave up 2 bases; unmatched junction bases: 4. DNA of the CDR3: TGTGCCAGCAGCCAAGGGTCGACAGGGGGCAATCAGCCCCAGCATTTT. This codes for CASSQGSTGGNQPQHF.

This clonotype has ten or more counts. This chain joins TRBV28 and TRBJ2-5, with 7 bases that match TRBD1. The germline V gene has CDR1 MDHEN and CDR2 SYDVKM. The CDR3 consists of 14 residues. V lost 3 bases to trimming and J lost 3 bases; unmatched junction nucleotides: 4. The CDR3 here is CASSFRGQKETQYF. The CDR3, as DNA: TGTGCCAGCAGTTTTAGGGGACAGAAAGAGACCCAGTACTTC.

V is TRBV12-3 or TRBV12-4 and J is TRBJ2-1; 7 nucleotides match TRBD2. The J segment lost 4 bases and the V segment lost 5 bases, leaving 14 bases of the junction unmatched. The length of the CDR3 is 17 residues. Here the CDR3 DNA reads TGTGCCAGCAGTAAGGGTACCGGGACTACGACTTACAATGAGCAGTTCTTC. Amino acids: CASSKGTGTTTYNEQFF.